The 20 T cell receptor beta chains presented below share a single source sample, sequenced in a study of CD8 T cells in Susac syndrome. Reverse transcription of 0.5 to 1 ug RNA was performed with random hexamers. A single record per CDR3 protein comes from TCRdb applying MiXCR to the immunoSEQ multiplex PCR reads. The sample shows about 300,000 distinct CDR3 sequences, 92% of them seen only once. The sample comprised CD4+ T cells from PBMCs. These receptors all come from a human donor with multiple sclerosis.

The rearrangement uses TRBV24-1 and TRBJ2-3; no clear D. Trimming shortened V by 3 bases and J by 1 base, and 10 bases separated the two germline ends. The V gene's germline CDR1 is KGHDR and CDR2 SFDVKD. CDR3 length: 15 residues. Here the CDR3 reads CATSDPVTRTDTQYF. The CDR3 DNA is TGTGCCACCAGTGATCCGGTGACTCGCACAGATACGCAGTATTTT.

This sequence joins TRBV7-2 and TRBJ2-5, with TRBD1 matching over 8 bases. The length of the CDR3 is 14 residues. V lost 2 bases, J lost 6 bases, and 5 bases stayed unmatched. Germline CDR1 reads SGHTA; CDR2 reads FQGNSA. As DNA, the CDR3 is TGTGCCAGCAGCTTACAGGGGGCTAGGAAGACCCAGTACTTC. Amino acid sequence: CASSLQGARKTQYF.

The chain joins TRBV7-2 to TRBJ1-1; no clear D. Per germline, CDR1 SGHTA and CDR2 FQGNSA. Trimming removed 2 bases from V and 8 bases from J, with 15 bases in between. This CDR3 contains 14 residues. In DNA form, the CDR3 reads TGTGCCAGCAGCTTACAACAGATCGCTGGGGAAGCTTTCTTT. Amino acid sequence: CASSLQQIAGEAFF. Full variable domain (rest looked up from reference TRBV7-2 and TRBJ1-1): GAGVSQSPSNKVTEKGKDVELRCDPISGHTALYWYRQSLGQGLEFLIYFQGNSAPDKSGLPSDRFSAERTGGSVSTLTIQRTQQEDSAVYLCASSLQQIAGEAFFGQGTRLTVV.

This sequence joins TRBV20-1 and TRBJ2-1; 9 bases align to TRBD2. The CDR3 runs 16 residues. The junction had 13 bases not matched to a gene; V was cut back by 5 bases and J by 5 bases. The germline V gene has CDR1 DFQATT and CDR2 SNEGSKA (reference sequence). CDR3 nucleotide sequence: TGCAGTGCTGTGGCTGCGGGGGGGCCCATCGACAATGAGCAGTTCTTC. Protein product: CSAVAAGGPIDNEQFF.

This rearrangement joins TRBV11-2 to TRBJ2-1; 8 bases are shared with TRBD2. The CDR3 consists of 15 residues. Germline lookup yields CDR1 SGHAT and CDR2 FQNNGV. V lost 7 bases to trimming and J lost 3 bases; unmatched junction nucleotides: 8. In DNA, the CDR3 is TGTGCCAGCAACCGAGCAGCGGGGGTCTACAATGAGCAGTTCTTC. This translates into CASNRAAGVYNEQFF.

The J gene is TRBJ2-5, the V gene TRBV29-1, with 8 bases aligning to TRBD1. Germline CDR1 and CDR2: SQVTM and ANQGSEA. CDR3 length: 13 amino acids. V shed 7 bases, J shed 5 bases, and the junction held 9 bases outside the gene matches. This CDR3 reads CSAPGQVGETQYF. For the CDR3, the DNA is TGCAGCGCCCCGGGACAGGTGGGGGAGACCCAGTACTTC.

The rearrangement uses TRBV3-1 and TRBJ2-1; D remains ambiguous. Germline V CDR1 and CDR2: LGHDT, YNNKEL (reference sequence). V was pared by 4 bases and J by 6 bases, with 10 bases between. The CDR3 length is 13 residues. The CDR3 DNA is TGTGCCAGCAGCCCCACCCCCAGCAATGAGCAGTTCTTC. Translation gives CASSPTPSNEQFF.

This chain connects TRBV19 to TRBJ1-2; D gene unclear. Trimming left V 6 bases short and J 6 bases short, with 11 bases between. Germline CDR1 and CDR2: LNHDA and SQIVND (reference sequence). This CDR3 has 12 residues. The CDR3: CASRWSSDGYTF. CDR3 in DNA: TGTGCCAGTAGGTGGAGTAGTGATGGCTACACCTTC.

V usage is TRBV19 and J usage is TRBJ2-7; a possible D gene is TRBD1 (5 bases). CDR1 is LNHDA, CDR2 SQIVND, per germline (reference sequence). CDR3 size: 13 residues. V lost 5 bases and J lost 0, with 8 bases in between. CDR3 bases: TGTGCCAGTAGTGCAGGGTTCTCCTACGAGCAGTACTTC. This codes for CASSAGFSYEQYF.

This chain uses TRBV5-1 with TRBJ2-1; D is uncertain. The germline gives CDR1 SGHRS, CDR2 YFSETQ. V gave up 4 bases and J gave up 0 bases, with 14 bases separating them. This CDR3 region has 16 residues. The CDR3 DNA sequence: TGCGCCAGCAGCGAGATGCAGAAGAGCTCCTACAATGAGCAGTTCTTC. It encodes CASSEMQKSSYNEQFF.

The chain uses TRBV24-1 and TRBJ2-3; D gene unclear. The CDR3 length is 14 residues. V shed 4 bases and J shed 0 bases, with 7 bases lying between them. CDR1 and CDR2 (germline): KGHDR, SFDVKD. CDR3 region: CATSESRSTDTQYF. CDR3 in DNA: TGTGCCACCAGTGAGTCTAGAAGCACAGATACGCAGTATTTT.

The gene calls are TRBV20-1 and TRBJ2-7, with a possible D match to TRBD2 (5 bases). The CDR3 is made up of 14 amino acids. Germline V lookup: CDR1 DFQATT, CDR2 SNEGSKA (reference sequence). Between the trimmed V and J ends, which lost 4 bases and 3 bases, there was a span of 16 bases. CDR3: CSAMAQRGIYEQYF. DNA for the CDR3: TGCAGTGCTATGGCTCAGAGAGGGATCTACGAGCAGTACTTC.

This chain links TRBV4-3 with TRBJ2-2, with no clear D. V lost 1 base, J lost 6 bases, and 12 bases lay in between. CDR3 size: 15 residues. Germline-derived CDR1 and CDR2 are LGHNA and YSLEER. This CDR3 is CASSQVLGPAGELFF. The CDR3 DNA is TGCGCCAGCAGCCAAGTGCTGGGCCCGGCCGGGGAGCTGTTTTTT.

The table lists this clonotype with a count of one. For the CDR3, the DNA is TGTGCCAGCAGCTTGAAAGGTAGCGGGACCTCCTACAATGAGCAGTTCTTC. Translation: CASSLKGSGTSYNEQFF. The rearrangement links TRBV5-4 to TRBJ2-1, with 8 bases that match TRBD2. V lost 1 base and J lost 0; bases outside the gene matches: 6. Germline V gives CDR1 SGHNT, CDR2 YYREEE (reference sequence). The CDR3 is made up of 17 amino acids. The full variable domain, its missing parts supplied by reference TRBV5-4 and TRBJ2-1, is ETGVTQSPTHLIKTRGQQVTLRCSSQSGHNTVSWYQQALGQGPQFIFQYYREEENGRGNFPPRFSGLQFPNYSSELNVNALELDDSALYLCASSLKGSGTSYNEQFFGPGTRLTVL.

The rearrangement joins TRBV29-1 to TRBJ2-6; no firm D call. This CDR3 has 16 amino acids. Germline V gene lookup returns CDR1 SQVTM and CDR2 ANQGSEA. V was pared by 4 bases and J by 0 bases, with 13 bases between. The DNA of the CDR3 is TGCAGCGTTGTGGGCGTACAGAGCTCTGGGGCCAACGTCCTGACTTTC. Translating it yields CSVVGVQSSGANVLTF. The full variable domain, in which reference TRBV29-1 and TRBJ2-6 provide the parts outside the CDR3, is SAVISQKPSRDICQRGTSLTIQCQVDSQVTMMFWYRQQPGQSLTLIATANQGSEATYESGFVIDKFPISRPNLTFSTLTVSNMSPEDSSIYLCSVVGVQSSGANVLTFGAGSRLTVL.

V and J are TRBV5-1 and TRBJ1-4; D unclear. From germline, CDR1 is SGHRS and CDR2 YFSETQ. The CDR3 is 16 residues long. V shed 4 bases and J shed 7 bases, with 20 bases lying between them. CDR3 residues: CASSPGSSNSGEKLFF. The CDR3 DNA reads TGCGCCAGCAGCCCAGGTTCTTCCAATAGTGGTGAAAAACTGTTTTTT.

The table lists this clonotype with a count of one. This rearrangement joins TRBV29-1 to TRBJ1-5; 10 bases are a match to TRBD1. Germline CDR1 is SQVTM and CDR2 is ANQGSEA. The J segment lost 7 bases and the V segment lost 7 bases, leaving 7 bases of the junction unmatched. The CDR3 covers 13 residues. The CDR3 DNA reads TGCAGCGCCGGACAGGGGGAGGGACAGCCCCAGCATTTT. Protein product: CSAGQGEGQPQHF.

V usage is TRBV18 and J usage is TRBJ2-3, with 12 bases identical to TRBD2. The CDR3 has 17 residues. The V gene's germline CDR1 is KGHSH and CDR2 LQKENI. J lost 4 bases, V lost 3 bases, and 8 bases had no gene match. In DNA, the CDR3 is TGTGCCAGCTCACCGGGCCTAGCGGGAGGGCTCCCAGATACGCAGTATTTT. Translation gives CASSPGLAGGLPDTQYF.

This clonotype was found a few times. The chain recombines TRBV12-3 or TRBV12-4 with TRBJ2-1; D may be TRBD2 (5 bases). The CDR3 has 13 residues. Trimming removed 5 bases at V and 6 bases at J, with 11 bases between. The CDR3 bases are TGTGCCAGCAGTCCAGGACTCCTCAATGAGCAGTTCTTC. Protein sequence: CASSPGLLNEQFF.

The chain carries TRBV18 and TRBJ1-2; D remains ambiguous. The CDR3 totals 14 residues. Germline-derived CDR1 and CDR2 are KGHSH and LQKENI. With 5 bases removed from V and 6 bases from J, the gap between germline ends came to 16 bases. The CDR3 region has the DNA TGTGCCAGCTCAGGCGGAGACGGGCTCGATGGCTACACCTTC. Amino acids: CASSGGDGLDGYTF.